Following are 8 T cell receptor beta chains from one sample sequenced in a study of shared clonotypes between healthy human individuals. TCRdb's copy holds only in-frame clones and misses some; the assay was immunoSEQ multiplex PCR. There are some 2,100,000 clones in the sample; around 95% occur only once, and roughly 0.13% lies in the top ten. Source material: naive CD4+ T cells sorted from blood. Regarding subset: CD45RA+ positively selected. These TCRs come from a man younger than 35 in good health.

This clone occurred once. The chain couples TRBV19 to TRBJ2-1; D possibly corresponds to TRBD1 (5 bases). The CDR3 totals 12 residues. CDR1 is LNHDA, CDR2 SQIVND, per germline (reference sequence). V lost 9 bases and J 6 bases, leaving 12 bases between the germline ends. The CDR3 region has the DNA TGTGCCAGCGGAATAAGGGGCAATGAGCAGTTCTTC. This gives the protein CASGIRGNEQFF.

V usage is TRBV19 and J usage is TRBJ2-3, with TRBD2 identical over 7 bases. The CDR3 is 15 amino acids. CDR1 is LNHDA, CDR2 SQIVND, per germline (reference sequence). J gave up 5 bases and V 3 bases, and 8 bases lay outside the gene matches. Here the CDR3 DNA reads TGTGCCAGTAGTATGGTCGGGGGGTATCAAGATACGCAGTATTTT. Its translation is CASSMVGGYQDTQYF. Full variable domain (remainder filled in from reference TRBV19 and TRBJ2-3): DGGITQSPKYLFRKEGQNVTLSCEQNLNHDAMYWYRQDPGQGLRLIYYSQIVNDFQKGDIAEGYSVSREKKESFPLTVTSAQKNPTAFYLCASSMVGGYQDTQYFGPGTRLTVL.

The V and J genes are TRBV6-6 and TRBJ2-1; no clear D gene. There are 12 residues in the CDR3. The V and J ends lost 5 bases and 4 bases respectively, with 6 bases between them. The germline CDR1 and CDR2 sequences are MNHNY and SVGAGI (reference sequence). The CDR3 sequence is CASSIKYNEQFF. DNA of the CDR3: TGTGCCAGCAGTATCAAGTACAATGAGCAGTTCTTC.

CDR3 sequence: CASSLSSRGRTEAFF. The CDR3 DNA reads TGCGCCAGCAGCTTGAGTAGCAGGGGGAGGACTGAAGCTTTCTTT. The chain uses TRBV5-1 and TRBJ1-1; 7 bases agree with TRBD1. Looked up from germline, CDR1 is SGHRS and CDR2 is YFSETQ. V dropped 1 base and J dropped 5; count of bases not matched to a gene: 8. The CDR3 is made up of 15 amino acids.

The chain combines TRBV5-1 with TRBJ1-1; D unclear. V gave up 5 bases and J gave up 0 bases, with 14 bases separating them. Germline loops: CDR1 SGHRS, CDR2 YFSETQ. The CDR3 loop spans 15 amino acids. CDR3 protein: CASSSSDVLNTEAFF. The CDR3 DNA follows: TGCGCCAGCAGTTCCTCAGATGTCCTGAACACTGAAGCTTTCTTT.

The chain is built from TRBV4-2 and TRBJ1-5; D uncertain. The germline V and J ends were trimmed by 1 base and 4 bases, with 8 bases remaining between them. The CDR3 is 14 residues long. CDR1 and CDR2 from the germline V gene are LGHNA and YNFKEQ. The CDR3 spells CASSQGQENQPQHF. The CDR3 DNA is TGTGCCAGCAGCCAAGGACAAGAGAATCAGCCCCAGCATTTT.

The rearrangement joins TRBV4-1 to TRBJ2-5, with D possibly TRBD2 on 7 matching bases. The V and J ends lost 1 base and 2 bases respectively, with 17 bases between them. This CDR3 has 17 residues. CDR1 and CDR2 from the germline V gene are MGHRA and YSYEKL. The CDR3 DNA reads TGCGCCAGCAGCCAAGTCAAAGGGAGGGGGGTTCAAGAGACCCAGTACTTC. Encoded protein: CASSQVKGRGVQETQYF.

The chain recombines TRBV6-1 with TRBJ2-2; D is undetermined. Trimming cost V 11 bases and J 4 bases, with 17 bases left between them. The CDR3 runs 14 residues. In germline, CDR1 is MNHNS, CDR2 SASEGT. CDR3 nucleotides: TGTGCCGCCGACCTCGGGCCGAGCACCGGGGAGCTGTTTTTT. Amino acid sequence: CAADLGPSTGELFF.